The present TCR beta chain was sequenced within a study of memory CD4+ T cells and cytomegalovirus serostatus. Study as a whole: Of the healthy Belgian adults, several were CMV seropositive and approximately 25 seronegative.

The sort gate was single viable CD3+CD4+CD8-CD45RO+ cells for memory CD4+ T cells. After thawing, CD4+ T cells were positively selected. Concerning this clone: The antigen remains undetermined.

Trimming left V 4 bases short and J 5 bases short, with 15 bases between. The V gene's germline CDR1 is ENHRY and CDR2 SYGVKD. This CDR3 has 14 residues. Study-wide results and caveats: Each of fewer than 80 CMV-associated TCRbeta sequences occurred in one to five individuals.

The protocol was immunoSEQ multiplex PCR, while the TCRdb copy is restricted to in-frame clones and leaves out a portion. Among about 61,000 clones, around 80% were seen once, and the ten largest hold around 0.58%. The sample consisted of memory CD4+ T cells from blood. This chain uses TRBV10-3 with TRBJ2-7; maybe TRBD2 (7 bases). The TCR comes from an adult in good health and CMV-seronegative. Some clones in this sample may be carry-over from other donors' samples. The CDR3 spells CAISGGGLSDEQYF. CDR3 coding DNA: TGTGCCATCAGTGGGGGGGGGCTATCAGACGAGCAGTACTTC.